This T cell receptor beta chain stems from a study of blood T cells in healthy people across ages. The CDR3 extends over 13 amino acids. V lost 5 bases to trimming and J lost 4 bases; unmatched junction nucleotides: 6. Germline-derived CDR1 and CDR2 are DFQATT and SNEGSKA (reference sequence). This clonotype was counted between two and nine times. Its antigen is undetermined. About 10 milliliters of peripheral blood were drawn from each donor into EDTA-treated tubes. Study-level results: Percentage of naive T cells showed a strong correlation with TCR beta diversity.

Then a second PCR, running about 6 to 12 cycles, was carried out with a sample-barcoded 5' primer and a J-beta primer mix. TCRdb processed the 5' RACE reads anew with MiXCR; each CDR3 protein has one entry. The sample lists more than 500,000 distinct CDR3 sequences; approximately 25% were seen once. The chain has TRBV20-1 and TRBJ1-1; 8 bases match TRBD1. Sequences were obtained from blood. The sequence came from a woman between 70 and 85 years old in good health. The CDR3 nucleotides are TGCAGTGCTCCGAACGACAGGGGCACTGAAGCTTTCTTT. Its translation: CSAPNDRGTEAFF.